A few counts support the clone carrying this T cell receptor beta chain. Its matching antigen is unknown. Time point denoted: newly diagnosed GD, antithyroid drugs for less than 3 months. PBMC-derived RNA was used for the TCR library. To make TCR beta libraries, researchers used iRepertoire HTBI primers and Arm-PCR of CDR3 regions. TCRdb recomputed calls from the multiplex PCR reads with MiXCR, one row per CDR3 protein. The sample has about 450,000 distinct CDR3 sequences; around 15% are singletons. This sample stems from a study of regulatory T cells in long-lasting Graves disease. Study-wide results and caveats: Patients whose Graves' disease persisted exhibited lower TCR diversity than those newly diagnosed.

Germline values: CDR1 DFQATT, CDR2 SNEGSKA (reference sequence). The ends lost 0 bases at V and 3 bases at J; junction bases unmatched: 13. The CDR3 covers 17 residues. These data were also filed under a second study, of T cells in Graves' hyperthyroidism and ophthalmopathy. That report adds: Progression to ophthalmopathy was predicted a median of 6.5 months early.

Here the sequenced sample was peripheral blood mononuclear cells (PBMCs), taken at new diagnosis, from a patient treated with antithyroid drugs. This sequence was found in a woman between 45 and 60 years old with Graves disease. The rearrangement links TRBV20-1 to TRBJ2-7; 8 nucleotides align to TRBD1. CDR3 bases: TGCAGTGCTAGAGATCAGTCCGCCGGGACAGGTATCTACGAGCAGTACTTC. The encoded protein is CSARDQSAGTGIYEQYF.